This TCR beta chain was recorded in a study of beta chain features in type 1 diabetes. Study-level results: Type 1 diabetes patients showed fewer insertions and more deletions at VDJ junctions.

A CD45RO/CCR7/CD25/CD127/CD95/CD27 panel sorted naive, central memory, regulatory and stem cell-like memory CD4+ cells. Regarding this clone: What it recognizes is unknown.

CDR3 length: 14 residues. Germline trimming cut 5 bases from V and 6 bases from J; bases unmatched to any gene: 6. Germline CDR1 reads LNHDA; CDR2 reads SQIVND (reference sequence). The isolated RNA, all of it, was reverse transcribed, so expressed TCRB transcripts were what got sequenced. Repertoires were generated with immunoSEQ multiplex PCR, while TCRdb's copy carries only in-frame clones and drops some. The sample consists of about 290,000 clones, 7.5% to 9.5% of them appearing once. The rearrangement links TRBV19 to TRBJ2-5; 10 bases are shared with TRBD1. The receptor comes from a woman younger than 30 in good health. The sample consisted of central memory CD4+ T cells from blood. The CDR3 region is CASSATGGTKTQYF. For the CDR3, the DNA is TGTGCCAGTAGTGCGACAGGGGGCACAAAGACCCAGTACTTC.